The TCR beta chain under discussion was sequenced for a study of shared clonotypes between healthy human individuals. Across the whole study: Donors had three CD4 naive, three CD4 memory, two CD8 naive and one CD8 memory plate apiece.

The CDR3 loop spans 16 amino acids. Trimming removed 7 bases at V and 2 bases at J, with 22 bases between. CDR1 and CDR2 (germline): SGHRS, YFSETQ. Concerning this clone itself: Its antigen is undetermined.

Study-level findings and limits: Clonotype sharing levels among donors were expected to vary with sequencing depth. Rarefaction showed sorted-subset sequencing was incomplete despite large depth. Relative to their counterparts shared across all four donors, non-shared clonotypes exhibited diminished generation probabilities.

The data were produced by immunoSEQ multiplex PCR, yet TCRdb's version contains in-frame clones alone and is incomplete. The sample holds around 300,000 clones; around 86% are singletons and the top ten take about 16%. The source material was memory CD8+ T cells sorted from blood. Regarding subset: CD45RO+ cells pooled with CCR7-negative TemRA cells. This receptor was identified in a man aged 18-30 years in good health. The rearrangement uses TRBV5-1 and TRBJ2-7, with D perhaps matching TRBD1 (6 bases). The CDR3 sequence is CASFLRGWGSAYEQYF. CDR3 in DNA: TGCGCCAGCTTCCTTAGGGGGTGGGGTAGCGCCTACGAGCAGTACTTC.